The clone carrying this TCR beta chain appeared many times. Its antigen is currently unknown. Among the patients, aged 18 to 65, hyperthyroidism was newly diagnosed and had lasted under 2 months. Orbital computed tomography, thyroid ultrasound, serum thyroxine and TRAb, and clinical symptoms together informed the diagnoses. The sample originates from a study of T cells in Graves' hyperthyroidism and ophthalmopathy. Broader study findings: Appearing also in blood were most of the thyroid clonotypes expanded above 0.001. The model anticipated ophthalmopathy a median about six months pre-onset.

TCR beta CDR3 regions were amplified from RNA. HTBI primers drove first-round RT-PCR of the TCR CDR3. TCRdb recomputed calls from the multiplex PCR reads with MiXCR, one row per CDR3 protein. This table holds more than 300,000 distinct CDR3 sequences, 14% found once. CDR1 is SGHAT, CDR2 FQNNGV, per germline. Trimming cost V 4 bases and J 0 bases; bases outside gene matches: 4. CDR3 length: 15 amino acids. Sequenced material: blood. The sequence was collected from an older woman with Graves' hyperthyroidism. The rearrangement uses TRBV11-2 and TRBJ2-7, with TRBD2 matching 9 bases. This chain's CDR3 is CASSSISGSSYEQYF. CDR3 bases: TGTGCCAGCAGCTCGATTAGCGGGAGCTCCTACGAGCAGTACTTC.